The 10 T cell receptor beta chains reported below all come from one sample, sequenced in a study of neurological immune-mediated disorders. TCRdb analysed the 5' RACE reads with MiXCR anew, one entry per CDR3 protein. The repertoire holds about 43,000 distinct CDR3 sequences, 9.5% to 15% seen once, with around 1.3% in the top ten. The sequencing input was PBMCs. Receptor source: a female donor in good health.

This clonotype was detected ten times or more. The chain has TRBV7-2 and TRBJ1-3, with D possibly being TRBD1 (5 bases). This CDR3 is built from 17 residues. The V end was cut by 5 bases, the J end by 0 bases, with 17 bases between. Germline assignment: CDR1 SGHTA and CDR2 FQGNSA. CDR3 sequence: CASSALQVPYSGNTIYF. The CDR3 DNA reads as TGTGCCAGCAGCGCATTACAGGTGCCTTACTCTGGAAACACCATATATTTT.

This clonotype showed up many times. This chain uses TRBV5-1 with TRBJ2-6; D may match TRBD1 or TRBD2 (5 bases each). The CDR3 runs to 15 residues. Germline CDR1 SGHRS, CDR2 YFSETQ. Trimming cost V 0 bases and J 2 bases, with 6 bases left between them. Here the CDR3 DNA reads TGCGCCAGCAGCTTGGGAGGGGCTGGGGCCAACGTCCTGACTTTC. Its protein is CASSLGGAGANVLTF.

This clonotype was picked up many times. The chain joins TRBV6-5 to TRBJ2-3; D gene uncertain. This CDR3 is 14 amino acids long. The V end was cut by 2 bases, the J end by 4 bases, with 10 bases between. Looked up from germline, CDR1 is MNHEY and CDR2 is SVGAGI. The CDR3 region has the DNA TGTGCCAGCAGTTACGGGCTCTCGGCAGATACGCAGTATTTT. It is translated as CASSYGLSADTQYF.

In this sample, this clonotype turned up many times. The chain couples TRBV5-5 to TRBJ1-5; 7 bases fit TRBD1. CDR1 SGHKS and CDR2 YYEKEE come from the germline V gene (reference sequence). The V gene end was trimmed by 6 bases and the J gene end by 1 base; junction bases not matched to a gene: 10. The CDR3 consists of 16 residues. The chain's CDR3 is CASTQGVQGSNQPQHF. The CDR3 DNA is TGTGCCAGCACCCAGGGGGTCCAGGGAAGCAATCAGCCCCAGCATTTT.

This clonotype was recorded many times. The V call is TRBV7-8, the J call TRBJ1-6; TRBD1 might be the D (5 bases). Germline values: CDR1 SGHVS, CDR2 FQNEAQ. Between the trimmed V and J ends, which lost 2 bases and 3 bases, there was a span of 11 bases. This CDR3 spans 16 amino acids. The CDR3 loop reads CASSLRGQDYNSPLHF. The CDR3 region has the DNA TGTGCCAGCAGCTTAAGGGGCCAGGACTATAATTCACCCCTCCACTTT.

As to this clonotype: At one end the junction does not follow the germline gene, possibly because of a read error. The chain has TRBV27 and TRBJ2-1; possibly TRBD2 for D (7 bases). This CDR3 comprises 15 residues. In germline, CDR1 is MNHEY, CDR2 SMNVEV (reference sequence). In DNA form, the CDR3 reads TGTGCCAGCAGTCCACTGGGGGCAGCGGGGAATGATCAGTTCTTC. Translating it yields CASSPLGAAGNDQFF.

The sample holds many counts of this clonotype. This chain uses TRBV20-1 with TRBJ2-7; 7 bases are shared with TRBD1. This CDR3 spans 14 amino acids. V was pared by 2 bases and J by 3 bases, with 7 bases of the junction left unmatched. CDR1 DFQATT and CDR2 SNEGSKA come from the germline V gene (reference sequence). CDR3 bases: TGCAGTGCTAGAATCCCGACAGGGTTCTACGAGCAGTACTTC. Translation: CSARIPTGFYEQYF.

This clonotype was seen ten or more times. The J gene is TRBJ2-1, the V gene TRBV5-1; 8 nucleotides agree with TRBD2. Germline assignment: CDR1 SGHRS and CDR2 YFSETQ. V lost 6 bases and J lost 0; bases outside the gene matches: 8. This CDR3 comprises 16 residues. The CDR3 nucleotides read TGCGCCAGCATCTCGGGGGGGGCAAGCTCCTACAATGAGCAGTTCTTC. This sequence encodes CASISGGASSYNEQFF.

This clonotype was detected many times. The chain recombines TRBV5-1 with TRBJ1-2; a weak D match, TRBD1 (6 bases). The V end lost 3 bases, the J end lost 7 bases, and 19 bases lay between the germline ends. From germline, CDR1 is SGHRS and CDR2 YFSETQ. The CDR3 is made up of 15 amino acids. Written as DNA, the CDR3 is TGCGCCAGCAGCTCAGGGACAACCCAGGGGTCTGGCTACACCTTC. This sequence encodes CASSSGTTQGSGYTF.

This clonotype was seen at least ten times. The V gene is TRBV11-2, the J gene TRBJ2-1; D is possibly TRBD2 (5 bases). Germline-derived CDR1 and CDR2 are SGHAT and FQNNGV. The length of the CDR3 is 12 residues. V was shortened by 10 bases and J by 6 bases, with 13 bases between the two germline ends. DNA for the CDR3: TGTGCCACCCTTCGGGGTGGCAATGAGCAGTTCTTC. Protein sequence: CATLRGGNEQFF.